Following are 10 T cell receptor beta chains from one sample sequenced in a study of blood T cell repertoires in COVID-19. Here immunoSEQ multiplex PCR was the method, and the copy in TCRdb shows in-frame clones only, minus some. The sample records fewer than 50,000 clones, 76% being singletons. Sequenced sample: peripheral blood. Source of these receptors: a man older than 75 with acute or convalescent COVID-19.

By share, this clone ranks as medium-sized. The chain couples TRBV9 to TRBJ1-2, with D uncertain. In germline, CDR1 is SGDLS, CDR2 YYNGEE. Trimming left V 3 bases short and J 4 bases short, with 19 bases between. CDR3 length: 16 amino acids. The CDR3 protein is CASSGRGGVFSYGYTF. The CDR3 DNA is TGTGCCAGCAGCGGAAGAGGTGGAGTTTTTTCCTATGGCTACACCTTC.

The chain links TRBV29-1 to TRBJ1-2; tentatively, D is TRBD1 (6 bases). Germline lookup yields CDR1 SQVTM and CDR2 ANQGSEA. This CDR3 contains 13 residues. The ends were cut back, 4 bases at V and 6 bases at J, with 15 bases in the middle. CDR3 nucleotide sequence: TGCAGCGTTGGGGAGGGGGTTATCGATGGCTACACCTTC. Translated, it gives CSVGEGVIDGYTF.

This clone was found once. The V and J genes are TRBV3-1 (or the pseudogene TRBV3-2) and TRBJ2-2, with D tentatively TRBD1 (6 bases). The CDR3 is 14 amino acids. CDR1 LGHDT and CDR2 YNNKEL come from the germline V gene (reference sequence). Trimming removed 4 bases from V and 7 bases from J, with 13 bases in between. CDR3: CASSRVDSRGELFF. The CDR3, as DNA: TGTGCCAGCAGCCGGGTGGACAGCCGCGGGGAGCTGTTTTTT.

The chain employs TRBV7-8 and TRBJ1-5, with D hard to call. The CDR3 consists of 12 residues. V was trimmed by 3 bases and J by 9 bases, leaving 9 bases between them. From germline, CDR1 is SGHVS and CDR2 FQNEAQ. The CDR3 DNA follows: TGTGCCAGCAGCTTGGTCCGCGGGCCCCAGCATTTT. The encoded protein is CASSLVRGPQHF. Full variable domain (remainder filled in from reference TRBV7-8 and TRBJ1-5): GAGVSQSPRYKVAKRGQDVALRCDPISGHVSLFWYQQALGQGPEFLTYFQNEAQLDKSGLPSDRFFAERPEGSVSTLKIQRTQQEDSAVYLCASSLVRGPQHFGDGTRLSIL.

The chain links TRBV7-2 to TRBJ1-6; no reliable D call. There are 13 residues in the CDR3. Germline CDR1 SGHTA, CDR2 FQGNSA. V lost 1 base and J 13 bases, leaving 11 bases between the germline ends. CDR3 in DNA: TGTGCCAGCAGCTTAGTCGGTCCGTCCCCCCTCCACTTT. Protein product: CASSLVGPSPLHF.

In its sample, this clone was seen once. V and J are TRBV9 and TRBJ1-3, with TRBD1 matching over 8 bases. This CDR3 is built from 18 residues. J was trimmed by 0 bases and V by 2 bases; bases with no gene match: 10. Germline values: CDR1 SGDLS, CDR2 YYNGEE. As DNA, the CDR3 is TGTGCCAGCAGCGTTAAACCGACAGGGGCGGACTCTGGAAACACCATATATTTT. It codes for CASSVKPTGADSGNTIYF.

The J gene is TRBJ2-3, the V gene TRBV12-3 or TRBV12-4, with D possibly TRBD2 on 5 matching bases. The CDR3 covers 13 residues. The V and J ends lost 6 bases and 2 bases respectively, with 9 bases between them. CDR3 nucleotide sequence: TGTGCCAGCAGGGGAGAAAACACAGATACGCAGTATTTT. Amino acids: CASRGENTDTQYF.

A single count supports this clone. This sequence joins TRBV24-1 and TRBJ1-2; 7 bases line up with TRBD1. V trimming: 5 bases; J trimming: 7 bases; junction bases outside the gene matches: 9. The CDR3 consists of 14 residues. Looked up from germline, CDR1 is KGHDR and CDR2 is SFDVKD. In nucleotides, the CDR3 is TGTGCCACCAGTGGCGACGACAGGGTCGGTGGCTACACCTTC. Its protein product is CATSGDDRVGGYTF.

In this sample, this clone turned up a few times. V is TRBV19 and J is TRBJ1-5, with a possible D match to TRBD1 (6 bases). Germline lookup yields CDR1 LNHDA and CDR2 SQIVND (reference sequence). The germline V and J ends were trimmed by 4 bases and 0 bases, with 16 bases remaining between them. This CDR3 contains 17 residues. The chain's CDR3 is CASSNRVWAYSNQPQHF. For the CDR3, the DNA is TGTGCCAGTAGTAACAGGGTCTGGGCGTATAGCAATCAGCCCCAGCATTTT.

The rearrangement uses TRBV19 and TRBJ1-2; 7 nucleotides match TRBD1. J gave up 8 bases and V 9 bases, and 9 bases lay outside the gene matches. The germline CDR1 and CDR2 sequences are LNHDA and SQIVND (reference sequence). This CDR3 region has 12 residues. CDR3 residues: CASRDSLGGYTF. CDR3 nucleotide sequence: TGTGCCAGCCGGGACAGCCTAGGGGGCTACACCTTC.